This T cell receptor (beta chain) was profiled in a study of blood T cell repertoires in COVID-19. As for the study in general: COVID-19 samples, acute and convalescent, were from the United States, Italy and Spain. T cells, B-cell-depleted T cells, or PBMCs supplied cDNA or gDNA.

V was clipped by 6 bases and J by 9 bases; unmatched bases: 6. Per the germline V gene, CDR1 is MNHEY and CDR2 is SMNVEV (reference sequence). The CDR3 extends over 15 amino acids. Per the original data handling: Reference gene primer amplification gave nucleated cell count estimates. Method: immunoSEQ multiplex PCR; TCRdb's copy keeps in-frame clones and lacks some. The V and J calls and clone size come from that table; D and trimming were worked out from the DNA. The data show under 50,000 clones, about 88% seen once. The V gene is TRBV27, the J gene TRBJ1-6; 12 bases are shared with TRBD1. The sequenced material came from peripheral blood. This receptor was obtained from a man aged 65 to 79 with active COVID-19. The CDR3 reads CASRNPGQGASPLHF. The DNA for the CDR3 is TGTGCCAGCAGAAACCCGGGACAGGGGGCTTCACCCCTCCACTTT.